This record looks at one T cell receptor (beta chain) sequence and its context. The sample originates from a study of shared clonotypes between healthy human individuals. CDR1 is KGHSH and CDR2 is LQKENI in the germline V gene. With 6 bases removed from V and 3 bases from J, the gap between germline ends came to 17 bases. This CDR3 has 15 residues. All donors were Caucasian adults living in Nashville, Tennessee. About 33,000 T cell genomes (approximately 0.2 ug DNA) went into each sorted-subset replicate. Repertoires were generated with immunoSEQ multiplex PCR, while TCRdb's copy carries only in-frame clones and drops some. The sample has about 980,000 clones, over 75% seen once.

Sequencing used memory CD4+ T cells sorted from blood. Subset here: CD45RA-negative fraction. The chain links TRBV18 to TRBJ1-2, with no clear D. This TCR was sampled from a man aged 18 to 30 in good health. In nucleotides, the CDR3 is TGTGCCAGCTCCCAGTTTAGTGGGGTAGACTATGGCTACACCTTC. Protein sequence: CASSQFSGVDYGYTF. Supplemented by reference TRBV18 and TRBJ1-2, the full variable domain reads NAGVMQNPRHLVRRRGQEARLRCSPMKGHSHVYWYRQLPEEGLKFMVYLQKENIIDESGMPKERFSAEFPKEGPSILRIQQVVRGDSAAYFCASSQFSGVDYGYTFGSGTRLTVV.